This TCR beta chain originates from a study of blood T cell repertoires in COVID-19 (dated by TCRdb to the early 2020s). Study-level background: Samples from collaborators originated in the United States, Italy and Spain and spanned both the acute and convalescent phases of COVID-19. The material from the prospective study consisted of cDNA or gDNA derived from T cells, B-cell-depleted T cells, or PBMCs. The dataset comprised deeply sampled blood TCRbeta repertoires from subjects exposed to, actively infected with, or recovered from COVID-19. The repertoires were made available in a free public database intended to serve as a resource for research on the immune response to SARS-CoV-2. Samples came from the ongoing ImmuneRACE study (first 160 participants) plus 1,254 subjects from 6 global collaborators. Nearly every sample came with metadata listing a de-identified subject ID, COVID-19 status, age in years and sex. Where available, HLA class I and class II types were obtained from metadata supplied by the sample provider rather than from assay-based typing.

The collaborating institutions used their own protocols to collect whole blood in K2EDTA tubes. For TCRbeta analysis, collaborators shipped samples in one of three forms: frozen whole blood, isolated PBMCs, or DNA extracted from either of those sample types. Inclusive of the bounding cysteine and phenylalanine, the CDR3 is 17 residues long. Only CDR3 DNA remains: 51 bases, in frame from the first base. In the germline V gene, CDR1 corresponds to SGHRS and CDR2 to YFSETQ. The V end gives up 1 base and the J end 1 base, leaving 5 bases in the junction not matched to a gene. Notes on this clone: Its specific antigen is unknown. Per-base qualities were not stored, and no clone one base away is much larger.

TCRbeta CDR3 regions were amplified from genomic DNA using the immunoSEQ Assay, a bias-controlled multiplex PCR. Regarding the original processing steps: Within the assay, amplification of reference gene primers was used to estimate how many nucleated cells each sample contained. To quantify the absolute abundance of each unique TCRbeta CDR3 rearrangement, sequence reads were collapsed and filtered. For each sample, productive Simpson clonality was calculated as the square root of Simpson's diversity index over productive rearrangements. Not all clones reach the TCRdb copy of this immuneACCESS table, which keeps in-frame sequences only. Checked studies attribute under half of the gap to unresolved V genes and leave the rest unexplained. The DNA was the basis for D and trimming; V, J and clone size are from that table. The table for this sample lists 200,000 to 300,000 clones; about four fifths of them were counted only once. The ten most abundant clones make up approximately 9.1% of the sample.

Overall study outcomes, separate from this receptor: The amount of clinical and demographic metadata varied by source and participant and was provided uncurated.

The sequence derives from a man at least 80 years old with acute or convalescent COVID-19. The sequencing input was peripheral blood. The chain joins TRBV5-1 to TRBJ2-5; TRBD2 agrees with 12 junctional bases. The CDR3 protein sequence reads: CASSLWTSGTLQETQYF. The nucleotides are TGCGCCAGCAGCTTGTGGACTAGCGGGACTCTCCAAGAGACCCAGTACTTC.